This TCR beta chain was sequenced in a study of CD8 T cells in ankylosing spondylitis. This clonotype was detected many times. Antigen unknown. Study results and caveats: Researchers reportedly found disease-linked clones significantly enriched in matched ankylosing spondylitis synovial fluid.

This CDR3 is 14 amino acids long. With 3 bases removed from V and 10 bases from J, the gap between germline ends came to 16 bases. In germline, CDR1 is SEHNR, CDR2 FQNEAQ (reference sequence). Generation of TCR beta libraries employed quantitative 5'-RACE incorporating molecular barcodes. TCRdb ran MiXCR on the 5' RACE reads and lists one entry per CDR3 protein. Of some 200,000 distinct CDR3 sequences listed, 9.5% to 15% are singletons. The rearrangement joins TRBV7-9 to TRBJ2-1, with D unresolved. This clonotype was obtained from a male donor with ankylosing spondylitis or in good health (not recorded which). Sequencing used blood, either unsorted or a sorted T cell fraction (not recorded which). The CDR3 spells CASSLPDNPPEQFF. CDR3 in DNA: TGTGCCAGCAGCTTGCCAGACAATCCTCCCGAGCAGTTCTTC.